Following are 26 T cell receptor beta chains from one sample sequenced in a study of shared clonotypes between healthy human individuals. Some clones are missing from TCRdb's copy, which holds only in-frame ones; the method was immunoSEQ multiplex PCR. This sample has around 2.5 million clones; over 85% occur once, and the top ten carry 0.35% to 0.45%. The source material was naive CD4+ T cells from PBMCs. Subset noted: CD45RA+ positively selected. Receptors were obtained from a young man in good health. Some clones in this sample may be carry-over from other donors' samples.

The rearrangement uses TRBV7-3 and TRBJ2-1; 10 nucleotides agree with TRBD1. The germline CDR1 and CDR2 sequences are SGHTA and FQGTGA. The CDR3 extends over 15 amino acids. V dropped 8 bases and J dropped 4; count of bases not matched to a gene: 8. The CDR3 here is CASATGTGDYNEQFF. The DNA of the CDR3 is TGTGCCAGCGCTACGGGGACAGGGGATTACAATGAGCAGTTCTTC.

This clone showed up just once. The rearrangement joins TRBV7-2 to TRBJ2-5; the D is unclear. The better agreement between TRBJ2-7 and the DNA end casts doubt on the J call. CDR3 length: 14 amino acids. The germline gives CDR1 SGHTA, CDR2 FQGNSA. CDR3 DNA: TGTGCCAGCAGCTTGGCGGCTAGCTCCTACGAGCAGTACTTC. This codes for CASSLAASSYEQYF.

V gene TRBV7-2 combines with J gene TRBJ1-2; 11 nucleotides align to TRBD1. CDR3 length: 16 amino acids. V was clipped by 5 bases and J by 4 bases; unmatched bases: 9. The V gene's germline CDR1 is SGHTA and CDR2 FQGNSA. The DNA for the CDR3 is TGTGCCAGCAGCCCCGATGGACAGGGGGCAATCTATGGCTACACCTTC. It codes for CASSPDGQGAIYGYTF.

This clone was seen a single time. The CDR3 nucleotides are TGCGCCAGCAGCCAAGACGGATCGGGGTCCTATGGCTACACCTTC. As protein: CASSQDGSGSYGYTF. The rearrangement uses TRBV4-1 and TRBJ1-2, with D unclear. Trimming pared 0 bases from V and 4 bases from J, leaving 12 bases between. The CDR3 loop spans 15 amino acids. From germline, CDR1 is MGHRA and CDR2 YSYEKL.

The chain combines TRBV6-1 with TRBJ2-7, with D uncertain. Between the trimmed V and J ends, which lost 2 bases and 2 bases, there was a span of 10 bases. CDR3 length: 14 amino acids. CDR1 is MNHNS and CDR2 is SASEGT in the germline V gene. The CDR3 here is CASSEYGQPYEQYF. CDR3 nucleotides: TGTGCCAGCAGTGAATATGGGCAGCCCTACGAGCAGTACTTC.

The chain is built from TRBV5-5 and TRBJ1-2; D may be TRBD1 (6 bases). V lost 2 bases to trimming and J lost 4 bases, with 15 bases between them. Germline V gene sequence: CDR1 SGHKS, CDR2 YYEKEE (reference sequence). The CDR3 is 15 amino acids. The CDR3 coding sequence is TGTGCCAGCAGCTTCGGCACAGGGAATATCTATGGCTACACCTTC. It codes for CASSFGTGNIYGYTF.

The CDR3 DNA reads as TGTGCCAGCAGCTTATCTCCGACTAGCGGACCACTAGCCAAAAACATTCAGTACTTC. Translation: CASSLSPTSGPLAKNIQYF. The chain combines TRBV7-2 with TRBJ2-4, with 9 bases lining up with TRBD2. With 2 bases clipped from V and 0 bases from J, the junction kept 11 bases outside the gene matches. Germline V gene data show CDR1 as SGHTA and CDR2 as FQGNSA. This CDR3 is built from 19 residues.

This clone was seen a few times. This chain uses TRBV11-3 with TRBJ1-1; D ambiguous. Germline V lookup: CDR1 SGHNT, CDR2 YENEEA. This CDR3 has 13 amino acids. Deletions cut 4 bases from V and 6 bases from J, with 12 bases between. The CDR3 DNA reads as TGTGCCAGCAGCTCTCAACAGACGGCTGAAGCTTTCTTT. It is translated as CASSSQQTAEAFF.

This chain links TRBV20-1 with TRBJ2-1, with D unclear. CDR1 and CDR2 from the germline V gene are DFQATT and SNEGSKA (reference sequence). The V and J ends lost 0 bases and 7 bases respectively, with 4 bases between them. The CDR3 extends over 11 amino acids. The CDR3 bases are TGCAGTGCTAGAGATAAGAATGAGCAGTTCTTC. Translating gives CSARDKNEQFF.

The chain joins TRBV27 to TRBJ1-1; weak D call: TRBD1 (6 bases). V was cut by 1 base and J by 4 bases, with 10 bases left in between. The CDR3 covers 14 residues. The germline CDR1 and CDR2 sequences are MNHEY and SMNVEV (reference sequence). The CDR3 loop is CASSLWTDGTEAFF. CDR3 coding DNA: TGTGCCAGCAGTTTATGGACAGATGGCACTGAAGCTTTCTTT.

V is TRBV29-1 and J is TRBJ2-5, with 8 bases lining up with TRBD2. This CDR3 comprises 14 residues. V lost 7 bases and J lost 5; bases outside the gene matches: 12. CDR1 is SQVTM, CDR2 ANQGSEA, per germline. The CDR3 spells CSARAGGWGETQYF. The CDR3 nucleotides are TGCAGCGCCCGGGCGGGAGGTTGGGGCGAGACCCAGTACTTC. The whole variable domain, remainder taken from reference TRBV29-1 and TRBJ2-5, is SAVISQKPSRDICQRGTSLTIQCQVDSQVTMMFWYRQQPGQSLTLIATANQGSEATYESGFVIDKFPISRPNLTFSTLTVSNMSPEDSSIYLCSARAGGWGETQYFGPGTRLLVL.

This rearrangement joins TRBV14 to TRBJ1-3, with TRBD1 as a possible D gene (6 bases). V dropped 4 bases and J dropped 0 bases, with 10 bases sitting between them. Germline CDR1 SGHDN, CDR2 FVKESK. The CDR3 is 15 amino acids. The CDR3 DNA sequence: TGTGCCAGCAGCCGAGGGGGATACTCTGGAAACACCATATATTTT. Its translation is CASSRGGYSGNTIYF.

The V gene is TRBV18, the J gene TRBJ1-2; no clear D gene. The CDR3 runs 15 residues. The germline gives CDR1 KGHSH, CDR2 LQKENI. Trimming shortened V by 2 bases and J by 3 bases, and 13 bases separated the two germline ends. The CDR3 region has the DNA TGTGCCAGCTCACCATCGGGAAACCGCGACTATGGCTACACCTTC. It yields the protein CASSPSGNRDYGYTF.

The chain joins TRBV6-1 to TRBJ2-7; D uncertain. The germline V and J ends were trimmed by 5 bases and 2 bases, with 10 bases remaining between them. The germline gives CDR1 MNHNS, CDR2 SASEGT. This CDR3 spans 13 amino acids. CDR3 in amino acids: CASSSTITYEQYF. The CDR3 nucleotides are TGTGCCAGCAGTAGTACTATCACCTACGAGCAGTACTTC.

The V gene is TRBV5-1, the J gene TRBJ2-2; D might be TRBD1 (6 bases). The CDR3 contains 17 residues. Trimming removed 0 bases at V and 0 bases at J, with 12 bases between. Germline V gives CDR1 SGHRS, CDR2 YFSETQ. In DNA, the CDR3 is TGCGCCAGCAGCTTGGAAGGGGGACGGACGAACACCGGGGAGCTGTTTTTT. As protein: CASSLEGGRTNTGELFF.

The V call is TRBV6-6, the J call TRBJ1-5; D unresolved. The CDR3 runs to 15 residues. The germline V gene encodes CDR1 MNHNY and CDR2 SVGAGI (reference sequence). Trimming shortened V by 0 bases and J by 9 bases, and 15 bases separated the two germline ends. CDR3 sequence reads: CASSYSMGELGPQHF. CDR3 bases: TGTGCCAGCAGTTACTCGATGGGTGAACTGGGGCCCCAGCATTTT.

The chain employs TRBV28 and TRBJ2-7; D possibly uses TRBD1 or TRBD2 (6 bases each). V was clipped by 5 bases and J by 0 bases, with 14 bases between them. Germline-derived CDR1 and CDR2 are MDHEN and SYDVKM. This CDR3 is 15 amino acids long. The CDR3 DNA sequence: TGTGCCAGCAGTCCCTGGGGGCGGGGCTCCTACGAGCAGTACTTC. Residues: CASSPWGRGSYEQYF.

The chain joins TRBV7-2 to TRBJ2-7, with D unclear. Germline V lookup: CDR1 SGHTA, CDR2 FQGNSA. The ends were cut back, 5 bases at V and 0 bases at J, with 8 bases in the middle. The length of the CDR3 is 13 residues. For the CDR3, the DNA is TGTGCCAGCAGCCCCGGCGTCTCCTACGAGCAGTACTTC. Its translation is CASSPGVSYEQYF. Drawing the rest from reference TRBV7-2 and TRBJ2-7, the complete variable domain is GAGVSQSPSNKVTEKGKDVELRCDPISGHTALYWYRQSLGQGLEFLIYFQGNSAPDKSGLPSDRFSAERTGGSVSTLTIQRTQQEDSAVYLCASSPGVSYEQYFGPGTRLTVT.

This chain joins TRBV7-2 and TRBJ1-2, with D uncertain. CDR3 length equals 15 residues. V lost 0 bases and J lost 2, with 10 bases in between. Germline CDR1 and CDR2: SGHTA and FQGNSA. CDR3 region: CASSLALIANYGYTF. The CDR3 region has the DNA TGTGCCAGCAGCTTAGCTCTAATAGCCAACTATGGCTACACCTTC.

This sequence joins TRBV6-6 and TRBJ2-2; 11 bases align to TRBD2. The ends lost 8 bases at V and 6 bases at J; junction bases unmatched: 8. CDR1 and CDR2 (germline): MNHNY, SVGAGI (reference sequence). The CDR3 has 15 amino acids. CDR3 DNA sequence: TGTGCCAGCTTTAGCGGGAGGGCCCTTGCCGGGGAGCTGTTTTTT. Its protein product is CASFSGRALAGELFF.

The gene calls are TRBV6-5 and TRBJ2-1; possibly TRBD2 for D (5 bases). From germline, CDR1 is MNHEY and CDR2 SVGAGI. Trimming removed 7 bases at V and 7 bases at J, with 17 bases between. This CDR3 contains 14 residues. Here the CDR3 DNA reads TGTGCCAGCATTCAAAGCCCGCGAGGGAATGAGCAGTTCTTC. The encoded protein is CASIQSPRGNEQFF.

A remark on this clone: Distinct nucleotide sequences in the sample also encode this CDR3. The gene calls are TRBV15 and TRBJ1-4, with a possible D match to TRBD1 (5 bases). The germline gives CDR1 LNHNV, CDR2 YYDKDF (reference sequence). V was pared by 1 base and J by 8 bases, with 11 bases between. The CDR3 spans 14 residues. CDR3 protein: CATSRGRGGEKLFF. As DNA, the CDR3 is TGTGCCACCAGCAGAGGTAGGGGAGGCGAAAAACTGTTTTTT.

The rearrangement links TRBV13 to TRBJ2-1, with TRBD2 identical over 12 bases. The CDR3 is made up of 19 amino acids. CDR1 and CDR2 (germline): PRHDT, FYEKMQ (reference sequence). V was pared by 5 bases and J by 8 bases, with 19 bases of the junction left unmatched. CDR3 in DNA: TGTGCCAGCAGCCCACTCCCTAGCGGGAGGGCCATAGTTTCAGATGAGCAGTTCTTC. Encoded protein: CASSPLPSGRAIVSDEQFF.

Only one count was recorded for this clone. The chain uses TRBV4-1 and TRBJ2-4; 7 bases match TRBD2. V was pared by 1 base and J by 5 bases, with 8 bases of the junction left unmatched. The CDR3 is 16 residues long. The germline CDR1 and CDR2 sequences are MGHRA and YSYEKL. This chain's CDR3 is CASSQVPSGGQNIQYF. CDR3 sequence (DNA): TGCGCCAGCAGCCAAGTGCCTAGCGGAGGTCAAAACATTCAGTACTTC.

This chain links TRBV4-2 with TRBJ1-2; tentative D call: TRBD1 (5 bases). There are 14 residues in the CDR3. Looked up from germline, CDR1 is LGHNA and CDR2 is YNFKEQ. With 4 bases removed from V and 1 base from J, the gap between germline ends came to 10 bases. The CDR3 coding sequence is TGTGCCAGCAGCCGCAGGGACGGTAACTATGGCTACACCTTC. Amino acids: CASSRRDGNYGYTF.

In this sample, this clone turned up once. The rearrangement uses TRBV6-1 and TRBJ1-5, with 7 bases that match TRBD1. V dropped 8 bases and J dropped 5; count of bases not matched to a gene: 6. The CDR3 totals 13 residues. Per germline, CDR1 MNHNS and CDR2 SASEGT. CDR3 sequence: CASGDSLYQPQHF. CDR3 DNA sequence: TGTGCCAGCGGGGACAGTCTTTATCAGCCCCAGCATTTT.